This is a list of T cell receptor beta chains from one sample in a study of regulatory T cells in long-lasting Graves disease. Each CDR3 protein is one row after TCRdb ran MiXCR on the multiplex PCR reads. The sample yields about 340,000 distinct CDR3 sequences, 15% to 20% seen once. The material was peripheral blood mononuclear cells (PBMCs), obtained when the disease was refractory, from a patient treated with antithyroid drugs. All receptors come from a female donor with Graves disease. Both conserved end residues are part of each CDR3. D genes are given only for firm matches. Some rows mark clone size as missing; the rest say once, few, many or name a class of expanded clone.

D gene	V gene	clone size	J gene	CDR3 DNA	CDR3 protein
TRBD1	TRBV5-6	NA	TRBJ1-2	TGTGCCAGCAGCTTGCTGACAGGGGGCTATGGCTACACCTTC	CASSLLTGGYGYTF
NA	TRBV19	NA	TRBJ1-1	TGTGCCAGTAGTAAGCCCGCGTGGGGCGAAATGAACACTGAAGCTTTCTTT	CASSKPAWGEMNTEAFF
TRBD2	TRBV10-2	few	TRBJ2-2	TGCGCCAGCAGATGGGGGGGCACCGGGGAGCTGTTTTTT	CASRWGGTGELFF
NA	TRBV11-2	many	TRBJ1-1	TGTGCCAGCAGCCCCGTTAAAGGTCCCAGGGGTGGCACTGAAGCTTTCTTT	CASSPVKGPRGGTEAFF
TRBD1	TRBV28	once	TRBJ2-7	TGTGCCATCGAAGGGACAGGCTTCTCCTACGAGCAGTACTTC	CAIEGTGFSYEQYF
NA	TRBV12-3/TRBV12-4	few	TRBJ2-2	TGTGCCAGCAGGAGACTAGTAGCCGGGGAGCTGTTTTTT	CASRRLVAGELFF
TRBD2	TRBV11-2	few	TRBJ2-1	TGTGCCAGCAGTTCCTCGGGACTAGCGGGGGGGCTCTCCTACAATGAGCAGTTCTTC	CASSSSGLAGGLSYNEQFF
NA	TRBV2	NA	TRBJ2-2	TGTGCCAGCAGTGAAGTATTCCCCGGAGGGGGGAACACCGGGGAGCTGCTTTTT	CASSEVFPGGGNTGELLF
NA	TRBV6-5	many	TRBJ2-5	TGTGCCAGCAGTTACTCGGGACATATCGGGGAGACCCAGTACTTC	CASSYSGHIGETQYF
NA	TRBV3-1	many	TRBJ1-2	TGTGCCAGCAGCCCGGACAGTTCCTATGGCTACACCTTC	CASSPDSSYGYTF